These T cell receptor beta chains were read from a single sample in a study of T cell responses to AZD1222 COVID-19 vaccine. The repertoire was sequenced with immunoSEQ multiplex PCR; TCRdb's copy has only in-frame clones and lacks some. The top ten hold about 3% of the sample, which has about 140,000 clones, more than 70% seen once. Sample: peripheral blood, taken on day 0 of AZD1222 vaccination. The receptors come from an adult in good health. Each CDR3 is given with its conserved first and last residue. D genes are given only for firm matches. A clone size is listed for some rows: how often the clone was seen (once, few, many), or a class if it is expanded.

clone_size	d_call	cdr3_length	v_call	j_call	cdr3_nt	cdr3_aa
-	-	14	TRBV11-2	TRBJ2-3	TGTGCCAGCACCACCCTAGGGAACCCAACGACGCAGTATTTT	CASTTLGNPTTQYF
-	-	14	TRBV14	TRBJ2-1	TGTGCCAGCAGCCCCACTAGCTCCTACAATGAGCAGTTCTTC	CASSPTSSYNEQFF
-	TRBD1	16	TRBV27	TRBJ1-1	TGTGCCAGCAGTCCCGACAGGGGATGGGTGAACACTGAAGCTTTCTTT	CASSPDRGWVNTEAFF
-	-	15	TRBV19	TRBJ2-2	TGTGCCAGTAGTAGCCCGGGCACGAACACCGGGGAGCTGTTTTTT	CASSSPGTNTGELFF
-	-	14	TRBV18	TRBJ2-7	TGTGCCAGCTCAGTCGGGACTTTCCTCGCCGAGCAGTACTTC	CASSVGTFLAEQYF
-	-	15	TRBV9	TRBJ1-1	TGTGCCAGCAGCGGTGGACCCAGTTATAACACTGAAGCTTTCTTT	CASSGGPSYNTEAFF
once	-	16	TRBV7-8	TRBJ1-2	TGTGCCAGCAGCTCACCAATCGATGGGGTCAACTATGGCTACACCTTC	CASSSPIDGVNYGYTF
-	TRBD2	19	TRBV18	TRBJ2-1	TGTGCCAGCGGCCAGAGACTAGCGGACTCTCCGAGCTCCTACAATGAGCAGTTCTTC	CASGQRLADSPSSYNEQFF
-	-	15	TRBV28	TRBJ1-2	TGTGCCAGCAGTTTACCCCTCGAGGGCTTTGGTGGCTACACCTTC	CASSLPLEGFGGYTF
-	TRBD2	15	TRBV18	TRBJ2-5	TGTGCCAGCTCACCCACCGGGACTAGAGAGGAGACCCAGTACTTC	CASSPTGTREETQYF
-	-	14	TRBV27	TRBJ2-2	TGTGCCAGCAGTTCTAGACGGATCACCGGGGAGCTGTTTTTT	CASSSRRITGELFF
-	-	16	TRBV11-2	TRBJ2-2	TGTGCCAGCAGCTTCACAGGGTTTTTCAAGACCGGGGAGCTGTTTTTT	CASSFTGFFKTGELFF
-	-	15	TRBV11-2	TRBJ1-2	TGTGCCAGCAGCTTAAGACCCGGACAGAACTATGGCTACACCTTC	CASSLRPGQNYGYTF
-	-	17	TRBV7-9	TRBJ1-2	TGTGCCAGCAGCTTCCTCAGGAGCCTTGCCGCTAACTATGGCTACACCTTC	CASSFLRSLAANYGYTF
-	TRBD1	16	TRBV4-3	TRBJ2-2	TGCGCCAGCAGCCAAGATCAGTACAGGGGGTCCGGGGAGCTGTTTTTT	CASSQDQYRGSGELFF
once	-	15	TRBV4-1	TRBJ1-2	TGCGCCAGCAGCCAAGAAGGCGAGGGTGCCTATGGCTACACCTTC	CASSQEGEGAYGYTF
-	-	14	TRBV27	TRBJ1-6	TGTGCCAGCAGATTAAGCTCCTATAATTCACCCCTCCACTTT	CASRLSSYNSPLHF
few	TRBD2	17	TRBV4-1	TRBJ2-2	TGCGCCAGCAGCCAAGGGGCCGGGACTACCAACACCGGGGAGCTGTTTTTT	CASSQGAGTTNTGELFF